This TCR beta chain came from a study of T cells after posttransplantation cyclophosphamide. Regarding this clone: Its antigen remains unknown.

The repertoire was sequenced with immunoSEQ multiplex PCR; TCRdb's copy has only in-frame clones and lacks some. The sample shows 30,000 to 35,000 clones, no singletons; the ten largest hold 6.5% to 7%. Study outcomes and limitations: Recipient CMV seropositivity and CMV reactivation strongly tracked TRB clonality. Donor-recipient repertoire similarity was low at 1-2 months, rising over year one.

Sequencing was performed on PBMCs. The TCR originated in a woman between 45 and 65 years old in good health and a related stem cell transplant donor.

CDR3 region: CANGILRDTQYF. CDR3 DNA sequence: TGTGCCAACGGTATATTACGGGATACGCAGTATTTT. The chain carries TRBV12-3 or TRBV12-4 and TRBJ2-3; D gene unclear. This CDR3 region has 12 residues. The V end was cut by 10 bases, the J end by 6 bases, with 14 bases between.